The TCR beta chain described here comes from a study of TIL therapy for anti-PD-1-resistant metastatic lung cancer. Study in general: Half of patients were current or former smokers.

Time point reported: pre-treatment sample, taken before nivolumab and TIL therapy. Pleural nodules or supraclavicular lymph nodes made up most of the excised metastases sampled. Regarding this clone: The antigen is unknown.

Study results and limitations: TIL cultures after expansion showed higher clonality and lower diversity than baseline tumor (median around 5.9% vs 31%).

Sequencing used immunoSEQ v3. Sequencing used immunoSEQ multiplex PCR; TCRdb keeps in-frame clones, though not all of them. Of approximately 95,000 clones in the sample, 65% were seen once. The specimen was tumor tissue, collected at baseline. This receptor was taken from a person aged 25-85 years with non-small cell lung cancer.

The CDR3 bases are TGTGCCAGCAGTTTATCAGGGGGCCGCTTTGATCAGCCCCAGCATTTT. Its translation is CASSLSGGRFDQPQHF. The chain carries TRBV28 and TRBJ1-5, with 8 bases lining up with TRBD1. Germline V lookup: CDR1 MDHEN, CDR2 SYDVKM. This CDR3 region has 16 residues. V dropped 1 base and J dropped 5; count of bases not matched to a gene: 7.